Shown below are 31 T cell receptor beta chains from a single sample sequenced in a study of OX40 agonist ivuxolimab in advanced cancers. Clones were read by immunoSEQ multiplex PCR, and TCRdb kept only the in-frame ones, dropping some. The sample has 50,000 to 65,000 clones, 75% to 90% seen once. Source: CD4+ or CD8+ T cells sorted from blood, taken in a trial of the OX40 agonist ivuxolimab. The receptors were sampled from an adult with an advanced solid tumor such as melanoma, head and neck, liver or kidney cancer.

This clone has just a few counts. The chain carries TRBV14 and TRBJ1-1; D is ambiguous. The CDR3 spans 13 residues. Trimming left V 8 bases short and J 0 bases short, with 10 bases between. CDR1 and CDR2 from the germline V gene are SGHDN and FVKESK. Written as DNA, the CDR3 is TGTGCCAGCCAGATGTACCTGAACACTGAAGCTTTCTTT. Protein: CASQMYLNTEAFF.

As concerns this clone: In the same sample, other DNA sequences code for this CDR3. This chain connects TRBV6-6 to TRBJ2-7; 7 nucleotides match TRBD2. After removal of 8 bases from V and 1 base from J, the junction contained 2 bases not matched to a gene. The CDR3 covers 12 residues. Germline-derived CDR1 and CDR2 are MNHNY and SVGAGI (reference sequence). CDR3 DNA: TGTGCCAGCGGGCGGGGGTCCTACGAGCAGTACTTC. Residues: CASGRGSYEQYF.

This CDR3 reads CSATTGKGQPQHF. Written as DNA, the CDR3 is TGCAGCGCCACCACAGGGAAAGGTCAGCCCCAGCATTTT. The gene calls are TRBV29-1 and TRBJ1-5; weak D call: TRBD1 (6 bases). This CDR3 has 13 amino acids. With 7 bases removed from V and 6 bases from J, the gap between germline ends came to 16 bases. Germline CDR1 is SQVTM and CDR2 is ANQGSEA.

The chain links TRBV7-6 to TRBJ1-6, with D uncertain. The germline V and J ends were trimmed by 1 base and 6 bases, with 4 bases remaining between them. From germline, CDR1 is SGHVS and CDR2 FNYEAQ. The CDR3 is 13 amino acids. The CDR3 DNA is TGTGCCAGCAGCTTAGGGCCTAATTCACCCCTCCACTTT. Its translation is CASSLGPNSPLHF.

The chain recombines TRBV19 with TRBJ2-5, with TRBD1 matching over 8 bases. The V gene's germline CDR1 is LNHDA and CDR2 SQIVND (reference sequence). The junction had 9 bases not matched to a gene; V was cut back by 5 bases and J by 4 bases. The CDR3 totals 15 residues. In DNA, the CDR3 is TGTGCCAGTAGTGGTAGTAGACAGGGGTCAGAGACCCAGTACTTC. As protein: CASSGSRQGSETQYF.

On this clone: Sequence at one end of the junction differs from germline and may be a read error. The V and J genes are TRBV11-2 and TRBJ2-2; perhaps TRBD1 as D (5 bases). This CDR3 region has 16 residues. Per the germline V gene, CDR1 is SGHAT and CDR2 is FQNNGV. CDR3 in amino acids: CASTLLGQMNTGELFF. CDR3 sequence (DNA): TGTGCCAGCACCTTACTGGGGCAGATGAACACCGGGGAGCTGTTTTTT.

V usage is TRBV5-1 and J usage is TRBJ2-5; tentatively, D is TRBD1 (6 bases). In germline, CDR1 is SGHRS, CDR2 YFSETQ. The CDR3 consists of 15 residues. Trimming left V 4 bases short and J 4 bases short, with 17 bases between. In nucleotides, the CDR3 is TGCGCCAGCAGCCCCGTTGGGGACAAAGGAGAGACCCAGTACTTC. It yields the protein CASSPVGDKGETQYF.

This clone occurred once. CDR3 sequence reads: CASSPGGLTDTQYF. The CDR3 coding sequence is TGTGCCAGCAGCCCCGGGGGGTTGACAGATACGCAGTATTTT. This sequence joins TRBV7-2 and TRBJ2-3, with 7 bases lining up with TRBD2. Germline V gives CDR1 SGHTA, CDR2 FQGNSA. The CDR3 loop spans 14 amino acids. J was trimmed by 3 bases and V by 5 bases; bases with no gene match: 5. The full variable domain, with the rest looked up from reference TRBV7-2 and TRBJ2-3, is GAGVSQSPSNKVTEKGKDVELRCDPISGHTALYWYRQSLGQGLEFLIYFQGNSAPDKSGLPSDRFSAERTGGSVSTLTIQRTQQEDSAVYLCASSPGGLTDTQYFGPGTRLTVL.

The chain joins TRBV6-5 to TRBJ1-5; no clear D. CDR3 length: 13 amino acids. Germline V lookup: CDR1 MNHEY, CDR2 SVGAGI. Trimming cost V 7 bases and J 6 bases, with 13 bases left between them. CDR3: CASTGPWGQPQHF. CDR3 sequence (DNA): TGTGCCAGCACCGGACCCTGGGGTCAGCCCCAGCATTTT.

This clone appeared a few times. The chain is built from TRBV28 and TRBJ2-6; 8 bases are a match to TRBD1. Germline CDR1 and CDR2: MDHEN and SYDVKM. The ends lost 6 bases at V and 4 bases at J; junction bases unmatched: 14. CDR3 size: 18 residues. CDR3 loop: CASRQLLRTGPGANVLTF. The CDR3, as DNA: TGTGCCAGCAGACAGCTCCTGAGGACAGGGCCGGGGGCCAACGTCCTGACTTTC.

The V gene is TRBV6-9, the J gene TRBJ2-1; 7 positions agree with TRBD2. CDR1 and CDR2 from the germline V gene are MNHGY and SVAAGI. The junction had 12 bases not matched to a gene; V was cut back by 9 bases and J by 7 bases. The CDR3 is 14 amino acids. CDR3 nucleotides: TGTGCCAGTAGTCAAACCTGGGGAGGGAATGAGCAGTTCTTC. Translated: CASSQTWGGNEQFF.

The count of this clone is one. The V and J genes are TRBV29-1 and TRBJ2-2, with D possibly matching TRBD2 (6 bases). CDR3 length: 13 amino acids. CDR1 and CDR2 from the germline V gene are SQVTM and ANQGSEA. Deletions cut 6 bases from V and 1 base from J, with 9 bases between. This CDR3 reads CSVGTLNTGELFF. The CDR3, as DNA: TGCAGCGTAGGGACTTTGAACACCGGGGAGCTGTTTTTT.

CDR3 amino acids: CASSIYIGRGNEQFF. The CDR3 coding sequence is TGTGCCAGTAGTATTTATATTGGGCGGGGTAACGAGCAGTTCTTC. The V call is TRBV19, the J call TRBJ2-1; D is perhaps TRBD2 (6 bases). There are 15 residues in the CDR3. Germline CDR1 reads LNHDA; CDR2 reads SQIVND (reference sequence). Deletions cut 3 bases from V and 10 bases from J, with 19 bases between.

The chain has TRBV28 and TRBJ2-3, with 9 bases aligning to TRBD1. This CDR3 is built from 14 residues. Germline trimming cut 7 bases from V and 6 bases from J; bases unmatched to any gene: 8. CDR1 MDHEN and CDR2 SYDVKM come from the germline V gene. CDR3 loop: CASTLTGGPDTQYF. CDR3 nucleotide sequence: TGTGCCAGCACCCTTACAGGGGGCCCGGATACGCAGTATTTT.

The V gene is TRBV5-1, the J gene TRBJ2-7; a possible D gene is TRBD1 (6 bases). V lost 4 bases and J 3 bases, leaving 11 bases between the germline ends. Germline V lookup: CDR1 SGHRS, CDR2 YFSETQ. CDR3 length: 13 residues. The CDR3 protein is CASSRTEGYEQYF. The CDR3 DNA is TGCGCCAGCAGCCGGACAGAGGGCTACGAGCAGTACTTC.

The rearrangement links TRBV7-2 to TRBJ2-1; weak D call: TRBD1 (5 bases). Germline V lookup: CDR1 SGHTA, CDR2 FQGNSA. Trimming cost V 5 bases and J 6 bases, with 11 bases left between them. The CDR3 contains 13 residues. The CDR3 coding sequence is TGTGCCAGCAGCGCGGACATGGGCAATGAGCAGTTCTTC. Amino acids: CASSADMGNEQFF. Together with reference TRBV7-2 and TRBJ2-1, the CDR3 gives the full variable domain: GAGVSQSPSNKVTEKGKDVELRCDPISGHTALYWYRQSLGQGLEFLIYFQGNSAPDKSGLPSDRFSAERTGGSVSTLTIQRTQQEDSAVYLCASSADMGNEQFFGPGTRLTVL.

J is TRBJ2-5 and V is TRBV7-8, with D uncertain. This CDR3 contains 12 residues. Trimming left V 0 bases short and J 3 bases short, with 2 bases between. CDR1 is SGHVS and CDR2 is FQNEAQ in the germline V gene. CDR3 protein: CASSLAKETQYF. The CDR3 nucleotides are TGTGCCAGCAGCTTAGCGAAAGAGACCCAGTACTTC.

CDR3 sequence (DNA): TGTGCCAGCAGCCGGGAGGTCGGGCAGCATTACGAGCAGTACTTC. Translated, it gives CASSREVGQHYEQYF. The chain couples TRBV11-2 to TRBJ2-7; 7 nucleotides align to TRBD2. Trimming cost V 5 bases and J 4 bases; bases outside gene matches: 11. The CDR3 is 15 amino acids. Looked up from germline, CDR1 is SGHAT and CDR2 is FQNNGV.

This chain uses TRBV4-1 with TRBJ2-3; no definite D call. The germline gives CDR1 MGHRA, CDR2 YSYEKL. V lost 4 bases and J lost 10, with 18 bases in between. This CDR3 is 14 amino acids long. The CDR3 nucleotides read TGCGCCAGCAGCCTACCCGACCTGAGAGGTGCGCAGTATTTT. It encodes CASSLPDLRGAQYF.

This sequence joins TRBV5-1 and TRBJ1-1; no firm D call. This CDR3 has 13 residues. Germline values: CDR1 SGHRS, CDR2 YFSETQ. The ends were cut back, 3 bases at V and 0 bases at J, with 6 bases in the middle. CDR3 nucleotide sequence: TGCGCCAGCAGCTCCTCCCTGAACACTGAAGCTTTCTTT. This codes for CASSSSLNTEAFF.

The chain uses TRBV12-5 and TRBJ2-3; D is tentatively TRBD1 or TRBD2 (5 bases each). CDR3 length: 15 residues. V shed 3 bases and J shed 7 bases, with 17 bases lying between them. Per germline, CDR1 LGHNT and CDR2 FRNRAP. The chain's CDR3 is CASGFSTGLYHTQYF. CDR3 coding DNA: TGTGCTAGTGGTTTTAGTACGGGGCTCTATCATACGCAGTATTTT. Using reference TRBV12-5 and TRBJ2-3 for the parts outside the CDR3, the full variable domain is DARVTQTPRHKVTEMGQEVTMRCQPILGHNTVFWYRQTMMQGLELLAYFRNRAPLDDSGMPKDRFSAEMPDATLATLKIQPSEPRDSAVYFCASGFSTGLYHTQYFGPGTRLTVL.

V usage is TRBV11-3 and J usage is TRBJ1-3, with D possibly being TRBD1 (6 bases). Germline CDR1 is SGHNT and CDR2 is YENEEA. V dropped 5 bases and J dropped 2 bases, with 10 bases sitting between them. CDR3 length: 14 residues. This chain's CDR3 is CASSIGGTGNTIYF. DNA for the CDR3: TGTGCCAGCAGCATAGGGGGGACTGGAAACACCATATATTTT.

The chain couples TRBV11-3 to TRBJ2-4; 7 bases line up with TRBD1. V was clipped by 2 bases and J by 0 bases; unmatched bases: 4. CDR1 is SGHNT and CDR2 is YENEEA in the germline V gene. The CDR3 length is 16 residues. As DNA, the CDR3 is TGTGCCAGCAGCTTACGACAGGGAGTAGCCAAAAACATTCAGTACTTC. Amino acids: CASSLRQGVAKNIQYF.

The chain uses TRBV6-5 and TRBJ1-6, with D possibly matching TRBD1 (5 bases). Germline CDR1 MNHEY, CDR2 SVGAGI. This CDR3 has 14 amino acids. Trimming left V 5 bases short and J 6 bases short, with 11 bases between. CDR3 in DNA: TGTGCCAGCAGTCGGGGCGCACTTAATTCACCCCTCCACTTT. Residues: CASSRGALNSPLHF.

V and J are TRBV10-2 and TRBJ2-5, with 15 bases that match TRBD2. Trimming at V came to 6 bases and at J to 5 bases, leaving 10 bases not matched to a gene. CDR3 size: 17 residues. Germline V gene sequence: CDR1 WSHSY, CDR2 SAAADI. The CDR3 bases are TGCGCCAGCAGACGGACTAGCGGGGGGGCCGAGGGGGAGACCCAGTACTTC. Translating gives CASRRTSGGAEGETQYF.

This sequence joins TRBV2 and TRBJ1-1, with a possible D match to TRBD1 (6 bases). Per the germline V gene, CDR1 is SNHLY and CDR2 is FYNNEI. The CDR3 has 16 residues. V was shortened by 5 bases and J by 1 base, with 17 bases between the two germline ends. The CDR3 sequence: CASSHSRGLSNTEAFF. The CDR3 nucleotides read TGTGCCAGCAGTCACTCGAGGGGGTTGTCGAACACTGAAGCTTTCTTT.

This clone appeared a few times. The CDR3 region has the DNA TGTGCCAGCAGCCCGACGACCCCCGGAAGGGCAACTAATGAAAAACTGTTTTTT. Protein sequence: CASSPTTPGRATNEKLFF. The rearrangement links TRBV9 to TRBJ1-4; no reliable D call. The germline V and J ends were trimmed by 4 bases and 0 bases, with 19 bases remaining between them. This CDR3 spans 18 amino acids. Per the germline V gene, CDR1 is SGDLS and CDR2 is YYNGEE.

The V gene is TRBV27, the J gene TRBJ2-1; 9 bases fit TRBD2. CDR3 length: 16 residues. J was trimmed by 5 bases and V by 5 bases; bases with no gene match: 10. Per germline, CDR1 MNHEY and CDR2 SMNVEV (reference sequence). The CDR3 coding sequence is TGTGCCAGCAGTCTCCTAATTGGGACTAGCAACAATGAGCAGTTCTTC. Protein product: CASSLLIGTSNNEQFF.

The V and J genes are TRBV27 and TRBJ2-3; 8 positions match TRBD1. Per the germline V gene, CDR1 is MNHEY and CDR2 is SMNVEV (reference sequence). The CDR3 contains 16 residues. The V segment lost 5 bases and the J segment 1 base; nucleotides outside the gene matches: 8. The CDR3 is CASSARRGLGTDTQYF. The CDR3 coding sequence is TGTGCCAGCAGTGCGCGCAGGGGGCTGGGCACAGATACGCAGTATTTT.

The chain carries TRBV6-5 and TRBJ2-1; the D gene is possibly TRBD1 (7 bases). CDR3 length equals 12 residues. V was clipped by 7 bases and J by 5 bases, with 9 bases between them. The V gene's germline CDR1 is MNHEY and CDR2 SVGAGI. CDR3 residues: CASTRGDNEQFF. Here the CDR3 DNA reads TGTGCCAGCACCAGGGGGGACAATGAGCAGTTCTTC.

This clone was observed a few times. V gene TRBV4-1 combines with J gene TRBJ2-1, with D uncertain. Between the trimmed V and J ends, which lost 2 bases and 6 bases, there was a span of 11 bases. CDR1 and CDR2 from the germline V gene are MGHRA and YSYEKL. The CDR3 has 14 residues. The CDR3 here is CASSQPSRRNEQFF. DNA of the CDR3: TGCGCCAGCAGCCAACCTTCCCGCCGCAATGAGCAGTTCTTC.